This paragraph covers one T cell receptor (beta chain) sequence. This entry is derived from a study of T cell changes during pregnancy in multiple sclerosis. CDR1 and CDR2 from the germline V gene are MNHEY and SMNVEV (reference sequence). The CDR3 runs 14 residues. The germline V and J ends were trimmed by 6 bases and 14 bases, with 23 bases remaining between them. Generated by immunoSEQ multiplex PCR, the TCRdb table keeps only in-frame clones and is missing some. The sample shows 30,000 to 40,000 clones, roughly 90% of them seen only once. The clonotype comes from a female donor with multiple sclerosis, enrolled in a pregnancy study. The sample here was CD4+ T cells from peripheral blood mononuclear cells, taken before pregnancy. The chain carries TRBV27 and TRBJ2-1; possible D gene TRBD1, 6 bases. As DNA, the CDR3 is TGTGCCAGCAGCGAACAGGGTCCAACTTTTGGGGAGTTCTTC. This sequence encodes CASSEQGPTFGEFF.